This is a list of T cell receptor beta chains from one sample in a study of CD8+ T cells in alopecia areata. TCRdb's copy holds only in-frame clones and misses some; the assay was immunoSEQ multiplex PCR. The data hold about 180,000 clones, with about 48% observed a single time. The sample here was CD8+ T cells sorted from blood, taken at week 24, from a patient treated with tofacitinib. These receptors were collected from a human donor with alopecia areata. The CDR3 runs from the conserved cysteine through the conserved F or W. Each record gives: clone size, J gene, D gene, V gene, CDR3 protein, CDR3 DNA. D genes are given only for firm matches. Expanded clones are given a class, and other clones once, few, many or no size at all.

clone_size: .
j_call: TRBJ1-1
d_call: .
v_call: TRBV4-3
cdr3_aa: CASSKGTMLNTEAFF
cdr3_nt: TGCGCCAGCAGTAAGGGGACCATGCTGAACACTGAAGCTTTCTTT

clone_size: once
j_call: TRBJ2-5
d_call: .
v_call: TRBV14
cdr3_aa: CASSQEGFQETQYF
cdr3_nt: TGTGCCAGCAGCCAAGAAGGGTTCCAAGAGACCCAGTACTTC

clone_size: .
j_call: TRBJ2-2
d_call: .
v_call: TRBV11-2
cdr3_aa: CASWGAGELFF
cdr3_nt: TGTGCCAGCTGGGGGGCCGGGGAGCTGTTTTTT

clone_size: .
j_call: TRBJ2-7
d_call: .
v_call: TRBV4-3
cdr3_aa: CASSEDTQQYF
cdr3_nt: TGCGCCAGCAGCGAGGATACTCAGCAGTACTTC

clone_size: few
j_call: TRBJ2-2
d_call: .
v_call: TRBV29-1
cdr3_aa: CSVFRDTGELFF
cdr3_nt: TGCAGCGTTTTTAGGGACACCGGGGAGCTGTTTTTT

clone_size: many
j_call: TRBJ2-1
d_call: .
v_call: TRBV7-9
cdr3_aa: CASSLGTRNEQFF
cdr3_nt: TGTGCCAGCAGCTTAGGAACACGCAATGAGCAGTTCTTC

clone_size: .
j_call: TRBJ2-7
d_call: .
v_call: TRBV6-1
cdr3_aa: CASRDTMSSYEQYF
cdr3_nt: TGTGCCAGCAGGGATACCATGAGCTCCTACGAGCAGTACTTC

clone_size: .
j_call: TRBJ1-1
d_call: .
v_call: TRBV6-5
cdr3_aa: CASSADINTEAFF
cdr3_nt: TGTGCCAGCAGTGCGGACATCAACACTGAAGCTTTCTTT

clone_size: few
j_call: TRBJ2-2
d_call: .
v_call: TRBV30
cdr3_aa: CASYTGELFF
cdr3_nt: TGTGCCTCCTACACCGGGGAGCTGTTTTTT

clone_size: .
j_call: TRBJ1-4
d_call: .
v_call: TRBV11-2
cdr3_aa: CASTKHHNEKLFF
cdr3_nt: TGTGCCAGCACCAAACATCATAATGAAAAACTGTTTTTT

clone_size: .
j_call: TRBJ2-7
d_call: .
v_call: TRBV10-3
cdr3_aa: CAISVAGASYEQYF
cdr3_nt: TGTGCCATCAGTGTTGCGGGGGCCTCCTACGAGCAGTACTTC

clone_size: .
j_call: TRBJ2-3
d_call: .
v_call: TRBV2
cdr3_aa: CASMDDTDTQYF
cdr3_nt: TGTGCCAGCATGGACGACACAGATACGCAGTATTTT

clone_size: .
j_call: TRBJ1-5
d_call: TRBD1
v_call: TRBV7-3
cdr3_aa: CASSPGTGRENQPQHF
cdr3_nt: TGTGCCAGCAGCCCAGGGACAGGGCGAGAGAATCAGCCCCAGCATTTT

clone_size: few
j_call: TRBJ1-5
d_call: .
v_call: TRBV30
cdr3_aa: CAWSAGNSNQPQHF
cdr3_nt: TGTGCCTGGAGTGCCGGGAATAGCAATCAGCCCCAGCATTTT

clone_size: .
j_call: TRBJ2-1
d_call: .
v_call: TRBV30
cdr3_aa: CASDGGDYNEQFF
cdr3_nt: TGTGCCTCAGACGGCGGGGATTACAATGAGCAGTTCTTC

clone_size: .
j_call: TRBJ2-1
d_call: .
v_call: TRBV18
cdr3_aa: CASSLGRSSYNEQFF
cdr3_nt: TGTGCCAGCTCCCTTGGACGCAGTTCCTACAATGAGCAGTTCTTC

clone_size: few
j_call: TRBJ1-1
d_call: .
v_call: TRBV29-1
cdr3_aa: CSVRDMGAAFF
cdr3_nt: TGCAGCGTAAGGGACATGGGGGCAGCTTTCTTT

clone_size: .
j_call: TRBJ2-5
d_call: TRBD1
v_call: TRBV18
cdr3_aa: CASSPGDRNQQETQYF
cdr3_nt: TGTGCCAGCTCACCAGGGGACAGGAACCAACAAGAGACCCAGTACTTC

clone_size: .
j_call: TRBJ1-2
d_call: .
v_call: TRBV30
cdr3_aa: CAWSGSSYGYTF
cdr3_nt: TGTGCCTGGAGTGGGTCTAGCTATGGCTACACCTTC

clone_size: many
j_call: TRBJ2-6
d_call: .
v_call: TRBV7-9
cdr3_aa: CASSPPSGANVLTF
cdr3_nt: TGTGCCAGCAGCCCTCCCTCTGGGGCCAACGTCCTGACTTTC

clone_size: .
j_call: TRBJ2-7
d_call: .
v_call: TRBV30
cdr3_aa: CAWSVFGPYEQYF
cdr3_nt: TGTGCCTGGAGTGTATTTGGACCCTACGAGCAGTACTTC

clone_size: .
j_call: TRBJ2-2
d_call: .
v_call: TRBV6-5
cdr3_aa: CASSWTQNTGELFF
cdr3_nt: TGTGCCAGCAGTTGGACACAGAACACCGGGGAGCTGTTTTTT